One sample yielded the 21 T cell receptor beta chains listed below, sequenced in a study of molecular identifiers for immune sequencing clone quantification. TCRdb redid the calling of the PCR reads with MiXCR, one entry per CDR3 protein. The top ten clones hold 0.7% to 0.95% of a sample with around 470,000 distinct CDR3 sequences, about a fifth of them seen once. Material for sequencing was naive CD8+ T cells from blood, with Jurkat cell RNA spiked in. This sample's subset: FACS-sorted CD8+CD4-CCR7+CD45RA+ naive T cells. The receptors were sampled from a human donor in good health. Some libraries in this study had Jurkat cell RNA spiked in.

Only a few counts were recorded for this clonotype. V is TRBV7-9 and J is TRBJ1-2; D is possibly TRBD1 (5 bases). Between the trimmed V and J ends, which lost 5 bases and 6 bases, there was a span of 19 bases. The V gene's germline CDR1 is SEHNR and CDR2 FQNEAQ (reference sequence). The CDR3 consists of 15 residues. The CDR3: CASSPGDLPLHGYTF. As DNA, the CDR3 is TGTGCCAGCAGCCCGGGGGACTTACCCCTTCATGGCTACACCTTC.

This clonotype has a count of ten or more. This chain links TRBV9 with TRBJ1-1, with D unclear. Trimming left V 0 bases short and J 1 base short, with 4 bases between. The CDR3 loop spans 13 amino acids. CDR1 SGDLS and CDR2 YYNGEE come from the germline V gene. The CDR3 DNA is TGTGCCAGCAGCGTAGCACAGAACACTGAAGCTTTCTTT. This codes for CASSVAQNTEAFF.

This clonotype was picked up one time. Possible read error: a much larger clone is one base away. CDR3 DNA: TGTGCCGGCAGCTTATGGAGGACTGAAGCTTTCTTT. This codes for CAGSLWRTEAFF. V gene TRBV7-2 combines with J gene TRBJ1-1; no clear D gene. From germline, CDR1 is SGHTA and CDR2 FQGNSA. This CDR3 region has 12 residues.

This clonotype turned up a few times. J is TRBJ1-6 and V is TRBV20-1, with TRBD1 matching 9 bases. J lost 12 bases, V lost 2 bases, and 17 bases had no gene match. Per germline, CDR1 DFQATT and CDR2 SNEGSKA (reference sequence). This CDR3 spans 17 amino acids. CDR3: CSARPRGTGWGVEPLHF. The CDR3 region has the DNA TGCAGTGCTAGACCCAGAGGGACAGGGTGGGGAGTTGAACCCCTCCACTTT.

Many counts were recorded for this clonotype. The CDR3 bases are TGTGCCAGCAGTGATATCGTCCGGATCAATCAGCCCCAGCATTTT. Translating gives CASSDIVRINQPQHF. The rearrangement uses TRBV2 and TRBJ1-5; D gene unclear. V was clipped by 3 bases and J by 3 bases, with 12 bases between them. CDR3 size: 15 residues. Looked up from germline, CDR1 is SNHLY and CDR2 is FYNNEI.

This clonotype came up a few times. The chain combines TRBV9 with TRBJ1-6; D gene unclear. Trimming left V 0 bases short and J 7 bases short, with 8 bases between. CDR3 length equals 14 residues. Germline lookup yields CDR1 SGDLS and CDR2 YYNGEE. The CDR3 sequence is CASSVGVGNSPLHF. CDR3 nucleotide sequence: TGTGCCAGCAGCGTAGGTGTAGGGAATTCACCCCTCCACTTT.

This clonotype was recorded a few times. The chain links TRBV7-9 to TRBJ1-5; 7 bases match TRBD1. CDR1 and CDR2 (germline): SEHNR, FQNEAQ (reference sequence). The CDR3 is made up of 15 amino acids. The junction had 5 bases not matched to a gene; V was cut back by 5 bases and J by 1 base. The chain's CDR3 is CASSHDRESNQPQHF. The CDR3 DNA reads as TGTGCCAGCAGCCATGACAGGGAAAGCAATCAGCCCCAGCATTTT.

In this sample, this clonotype turned up many times. The chain recombines TRBV6-5 with TRBJ1-3, with 7 bases fitting TRBD1. V trimming: 4 bases; J trimming: 0 bases; junction bases outside the gene matches: 12. The CDR3 length is 18 residues. Looked up from germline, CDR1 is MNHEY and CDR2 is SVGAGI. CDR3 sequence: CASSSSPDRDYSGNTIYF. CDR3 coding DNA: TGTGCCAGCAGTTCGTCTCCAGACAGGGATTACTCTGGAAACACCATATATTTT.

This chain links TRBV13 with TRBJ2-7, with 13 bases fitting TRBD2. The CDR3 sequence is 18 residues long. After removal of 0 bases from V and 3 bases from J, the junction contained 8 bases not matched to a gene. Germline V gene data show CDR1 as PRHDT and CDR2 as FYEKMQ (reference sequence). CDR3 DNA: TGTGCCAGCAGCTTAGGTATTACTAGCGGGGGGGCGATCTACGAGCAGTACTTC. Translated: CASSLGITSGGAIYEQYF.

This clonotype was counted a few times. J is TRBJ1-2 and V is TRBV24-1; D is unclear. This CDR3 is 14 amino acids long. Germline V gene data show CDR1 as KGHDR and CDR2 as SFDVKD. Trimming pared 4 bases from V and 9 bases from J, leaving 17 bases between. CDR3 DNA sequence: TGTGCCACCAGTGACGTGGCAGGACTGGGGAGCTACACCTTC. It translates to CATSDVAGLGSYTF.

This clonotype was observed a handful of times. The chain uses TRBV7-3 and TRBJ2-1; D unresolved. Per germline, CDR1 SGHTA and CDR2 FQGTGA. The CDR3 covers 13 residues. V was shortened by 4 bases and J by 8 bases, with 12 bases between the two germline ends. In DNA, the CDR3 is TGTGCCAGCAGCTCCAACGTCAGAGATGAGCAGTTCTTC. Translated: CASSSNVRDEQFF.

In its sample, this clonotype was seen once. This chain joins TRBV3-1 and TRBJ2-3, with D perhaps matching TRBD1 (5 bases). The length of the CDR3 is 15 residues. Germline V gene lookup returns CDR1 LGHDT and CDR2 YNNKEL (reference sequence). V was clipped by 4 bases and J by 0 bases, with 11 bases between them. This CDR3 is CASSLRGKSTDTQYF. CDR3 sequence (DNA): TGTGCCAGCAGCCTAAGGGGTAAAAGCACAGATACGCAGTATTTT.

V is TRBV9 and J is TRBJ2-3, with 7 bases matching TRBD2. Germline V gives CDR1 SGDLS, CDR2 YYNGEE. This CDR3 comprises 14 residues. Trimming at V came to 3 bases and at J to 4 bases, leaving 5 bases not matched to a gene. CDR3 sequence: CASSEDGRPDTQYF. The CDR3 DNA follows: TGTGCCAGCAGCGAAGACGGGAGGCCAGATACGCAGTATTTT.

This clonotype occurred many times. The chain links TRBV5-1 to TRBJ2-5; 10 positions agree with TRBD2. Germline-derived CDR1 and CDR2 are SGHRS and YFSETQ. The CDR3 has 15 amino acids. V shed 2 bases and J 1 base; nucleotides not matched to a gene: 2. The CDR3 loop reads CASSFSGGPQETQYF. The CDR3, as DNA: TGCGCCAGCAGCTTTAGCGGGGGGCCCCAAGAGACCCAGTACTTC. Full variable domain (rest looked up from reference TRBV5-1 and TRBJ2-5): KAGVTQTPRYLIKTRGQQVTLSCSPISGHRSVSWYQQTPGQGLQFLFEYFSETQRNKGNFPGRFSGRQFSNSRSEMNVSTLELGDSALYLCASSFSGGPQETQYFGPGTRLLVL.

This chain joins TRBV6-5 and TRBJ2-3; 10 bases map to TRBD1. The CDR3 totals 16 residues. CDR1 is MNHEY, CDR2 SVGAGI, per germline. V lost 6 bases, J lost 0 bases, and 6 bases stayed unmatched. This CDR3 reads CASSLDRGPSTDTQYF. The DNA of the CDR3 is TGTGCCAGCAGCTTAGACAGGGGGCCTAGCACAGATACGCAGTATTTT.

This chain uses TRBV29-1 with TRBJ2-7, with 11 bases identical to TRBD1. CDR3 length equals 14 residues. Germline CDR1 is SQVTM and CDR2 is ANQGSEA. V lost 5 bases, J lost 3 bases, and 6 bases stayed unmatched. The CDR3 loop is CSVYTGTGGYEQYF. CDR3 DNA: TGCAGCGTTTACACCGGGACAGGGGGCTACGAGCAGTACTTC.

This clonotype was observed many times. The chain is built from TRBV9 and TRBJ2-3; TRBD2 matches at 12 bases. The CDR3 spans 15 residues. V trimming: 3 bases; J trimming: 4 bases; junction bases outside the gene matches: 3. CDR1 and CDR2 from the germline V gene are SGDLS and YYNGEE. CDR3 DNA sequence: TGTGCCAGCAGCGGGACTAGCGGGATCGCAGATACGCAGTATTTT. It yields the protein CASSGTSGIADTQYF. The full variable domain, rest sourced from reference TRBV9 and TRBJ2-3, is DSGVTQTPKHLITATGQRVTLRCSPRSGDLSVYWYQQSLDQGLQFLIQYYNGEERAKGNILERFSAQQFPDLHSELNLSSLELGDSALYFCASSGTSGIADTQYFGPGTRLTVL.

The sample holds a few counts of this clonotype. The chain joins TRBV4-1 to TRBJ1-4; D uncertain. Per germline, CDR1 MGHRA and CDR2 YSYEKL. V dropped 7 bases and J dropped 0 bases, with 18 bases sitting between them. This CDR3 contains 17 residues. CDR3: CASTPLTTSATNEKLFF. The CDR3 DNA sequence: TGCGCCAGCACGCCGCTCACTACGTCCGCAACTAATGAAAAACTGTTTTTT.

This clonotype was counted only a few times. This chain uses TRBV3-1 with TRBJ1-1; possibly TRBD1 for D (5 bases). There are 15 residues in the CDR3. V shed 0 bases and J shed 7 bases, with 15 bases lying between them. Germline CDR1 LGHDT, CDR2 YNNKEL (reference sequence). CDR3 amino acids: CASSQDLTGGSEAFF. Here the CDR3 DNA reads TGTGCCAGCAGCCAAGACCTAACGGGGGGTAGTGAAGCTTTCTTT.

This clonotype has a handful of counts. This chain joins TRBV4-2 and TRBJ2-3; D possibly corresponds to TRBD2 (6 bases). CDR1 is LGHNA, CDR2 YNFKEQ, per germline. The CDR3 extends over 15 amino acids. V lost 3 bases, J lost 0 bases, and 10 bases lay in between. CDR3 protein: CASSQTGTSTDTQYF. As DNA, the CDR3 is TGTGCCAGCAGCCAGACCGGGACTAGCACAGATACGCAGTATTTT.

The rearrangement uses TRBV19 and TRBJ1-4, with 8 bases identical to TRBD1. CDR1 is LNHDA and CDR2 is SQIVND in the germline V gene (reference sequence). The J segment lost 5 bases and the V segment lost 7 bases, leaving 3 bases of the junction unmatched. The CDR3 is made up of 13 amino acids. The CDR3 bases are TGTGCCAGTACAGGGGGCACCAATGAAAAACTGTTTTTT. Translated: CASTGGTNEKLFF.